This T cell receptor beta chain originates from a study of CD8+ T cells in alopecia areata. This CDR3 contains 17 residues. Trimming left V 0 bases short and J 0 bases short, with 12 bases between. Sequencing templates came from extracted RNA that was reverse transcribed into cDNA. The table came from immunoSEQ multiplex PCR; TCRdb's copy has only in-frame clones and leaves some out. The data contain roughly 140,000 clones, 40% to 60% of them singletons. This sequence was found in a human donor with alopecia areata. Sequences were derived from CD8+ T cells sorted from blood, sampled at week 0. This rearrangement joins TRBV23-1 to TRBJ1-5; D ambiguous. TRBV23-1 is given ORF status, its function remaining uncertain. The DNA for the CDR3 is TGCGCCAGCAGTCAATCGTTGGGCGGCTATAGCAATCAGCCCCAGCATTTT. This gives the protein CASSQSLGGYSNQPQHF.